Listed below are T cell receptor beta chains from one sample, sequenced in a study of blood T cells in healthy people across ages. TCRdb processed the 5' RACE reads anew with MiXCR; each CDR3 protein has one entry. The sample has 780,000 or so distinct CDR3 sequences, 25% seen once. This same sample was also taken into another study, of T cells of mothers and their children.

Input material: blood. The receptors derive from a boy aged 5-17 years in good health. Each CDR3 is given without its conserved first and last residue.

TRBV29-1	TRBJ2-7	SVEGPVGYEQY
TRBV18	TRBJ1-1	ASSPAVGTEAF
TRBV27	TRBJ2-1	ASSSLAVYNEQF
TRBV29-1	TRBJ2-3	SGGSGSTDTQY
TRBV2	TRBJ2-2	ASSQGALMELF
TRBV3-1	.	ASSQRGHEQY
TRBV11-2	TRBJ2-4	ASSDTPPGGSSGKNIQY
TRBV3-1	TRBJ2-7	ASRDAGREQY
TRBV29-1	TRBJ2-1	SVEGAGDPPTYNEQF
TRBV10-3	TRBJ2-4	AISGGSPGLAKNIQY
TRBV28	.	ASSSSGGRGETQY
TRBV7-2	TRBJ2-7	ASSLGYGGNSYEQY
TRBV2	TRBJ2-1	ASREGQVSYNEQF
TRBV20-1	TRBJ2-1	SAIEPLAGEQF
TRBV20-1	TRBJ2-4	SAGDARAKNIQY
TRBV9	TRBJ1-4	ASSPDAATNEKLF
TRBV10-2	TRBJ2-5	ASSETSGGYQETQY
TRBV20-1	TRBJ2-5	SARDFRFVQETQY
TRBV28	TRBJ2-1	ASSYYRREQF
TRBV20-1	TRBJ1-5	SVPLSPGGQPQH
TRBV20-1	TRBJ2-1	SARDGGRGQF
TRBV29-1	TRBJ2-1	SVDRRPNEQF
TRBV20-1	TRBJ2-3	SAPLAYTQY
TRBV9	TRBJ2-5	ASSVQREGETQY
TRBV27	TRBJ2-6	ASSRGTAGPNVLT
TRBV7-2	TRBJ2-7	ASSLAGTGAIYEQY
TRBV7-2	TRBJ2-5	ASSHGGDSYEQH
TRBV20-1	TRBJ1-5	SARDDRGTWHNQPQH
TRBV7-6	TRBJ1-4	ASSIRAGYANEKLF
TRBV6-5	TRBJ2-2	ASSSTGGGGTGELF
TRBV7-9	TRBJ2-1	ASSLARGTQGGYNEQF
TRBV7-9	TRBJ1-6	ASTRGDSPLH
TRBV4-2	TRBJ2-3	ASSQGLEINTDTQY
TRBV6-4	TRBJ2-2	ASSNRGGDNTGELF
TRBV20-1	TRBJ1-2	SAARGARSGYT
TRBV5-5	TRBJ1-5	ASSLRDRQYSNQPQH
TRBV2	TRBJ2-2	ASRRLAGGVDGELF
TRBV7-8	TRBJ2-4	ASSLGRLGQGAKNIQY
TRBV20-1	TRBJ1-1	SVPAGGSKGTEAF
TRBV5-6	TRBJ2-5	ASSLKREGRQETQY
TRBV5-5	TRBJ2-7	ASSLKARPPSYEQY
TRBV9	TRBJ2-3	ASSPPGLASTDTQY
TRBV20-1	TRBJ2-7	SARKDSTYEQY
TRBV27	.	ASSTTENEQF
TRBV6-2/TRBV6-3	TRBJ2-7	ASSLGTQAKGEQY
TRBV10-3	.	AISERASGRETQY
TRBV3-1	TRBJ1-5	ASSQSLGRNNQPQH
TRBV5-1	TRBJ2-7	ASSMGRDSYEQY
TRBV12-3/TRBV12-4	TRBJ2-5	ASSYDRGGETQY
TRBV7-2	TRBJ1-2	ASSLDQQGYGYT